Presented here are 25 T cell receptor beta chains from one specimen sequenced in a study of cytomegalovirus exposure and HLA in healthy donors. Only in-frame clones appear in the TCRdb table, and some are missing; sequencing was by immunoSEQ multiplex PCR. The data show about 73,000 clones, with around 94% seen just once and 2.5% to 3.5% held by the top ten. Sequencing was carried out using PBMCs. The receptors were sampled from a woman under 30 in good health and CMV-seropositive.

This clone was seen just once. The gene calls are TRBV7-9 and TRBJ1-3, with D possibly matching TRBD1 (6 bases). CDR1 and CDR2 from the germline V gene are SEHNR and FQNEAQ (reference sequence). Trimming shortened V by 3 bases and J by 0 bases, and 18 bases separated the two germline ends. The CDR3 sequence is 18 residues long. Here the CDR3 reads CASSLGATGRSSGNTIYF. CDR3 nucleotide sequence: TGTGCCAGCAGCTTGGGGGCCACAGGCAGGTCCTCTGGAAACACCATATATTTT.

J is TRBJ1-2 and V is TRBV4-2; tentative D call: TRBD1 (6 bases). CDR1 and CDR2 (germline): LGHNA, YNFKEQ. V dropped 8 bases and J dropped 5 bases, with 9 bases sitting between them. The CDR3 length is 11 residues. The CDR3: CASEGGYGYTF. The CDR3 DNA sequence: TGTGCCAGCGAAGGGGGATATGGCTACACCTTC.

CDR3 coding DNA: TGTGCCAGCACGGACAGGGGCAATGAGCAGTTCTTC. This gives the protein CASTDRGNEQFF. The J gene is TRBJ2-1, the V gene TRBV27, with 9 nucleotides matching TRBD1. The germline CDR1 and CDR2 sequences are MNHEY and SMNVEV (reference sequence). Losses at the gene ends were 7 bases for V and 6 bases for J; bases not matched to a gene: 1. This CDR3 is built from 12 residues.

In DNA form, the CDR3 reads TGTGCCAGCAGCGACAGGGCGGATGGCTACACCTTC. It encodes CASSDRADGYTF. V and J are TRBV9 and TRBJ1-2, with a weak D call TRBD1 (6 bases). Germline CDR1 and CDR2: SGDLS and YYNGEE. Trimming left V 3 bases short and J 6 bases short, with 9 bases between. This CDR3 region has 12 residues.

The chain combines TRBV19 with TRBJ1-3; D not certain. Germline V lookup: CDR1 LNHDA, CDR2 SQIVND (reference sequence). This CDR3 has 14 residues. V was shortened by 7 bases and J by 2 bases, with 12 bases between the two germline ends. CDR3 DNA sequence: TGTGCCAGTACCAATGGGAGGGCTGGAAACACCATATATTTT. It is translated as CASTNGRAGNTIYF.

This chain uses TRBV29-1 with TRBJ1-1; 7 bases are shared with TRBD1. Germline V gene data show CDR1 as SQVTM and CDR2 as ANQGSEA. This CDR3 is 14 amino acids long. After removal of 6 bases from V and 4 bases from J, the junction contained 11 bases not matched to a gene. The chain's CDR3 is CSVGGLAGGTEAFF. In nucleotides, the CDR3 is TGCAGCGTGGGGGGCCTGGCAGGGGGCACTGAAGCTTTCTTT.

The count of this clone is one. CDR3: CASSSRAGYGYTF. In DNA form, the CDR3 reads TGTGCCAGCAGTTCTCGGGCGGGGTATGGCTACACCTTC. V is TRBV6-5 and J is TRBJ1-2; D is undetermined. The CDR3 runs 13 residues. Germline V lookup: CDR1 MNHEY, CDR2 SVGAGI. The ends were cut back, 4 bases at V and 5 bases at J, with 11 bases in the middle.

V and J are TRBV23-1 and TRBJ2-1; TRBD2 might be the D (6 bases). TRBV23-1 is marked as an open reading frame, function uncertain. CDR3 length: 16 amino acids. Trimming took off 6 bases at V and 7 bases at J, with 22 bases between the two ends. The CDR3 DNA follows: TGCGCCAGCAGCCAAAACGACGTCTCGGGGGATAATGAGCAGTTCTTC. Its translation is CASSQNDVSGDNEQFF.

The V and J genes are TRBV5-4 and TRBJ2-2, with TRBD2 matching over 8 bases. CDR1 and CDR2 from the germline V gene are SGHNT and YYREEE (reference sequence). The CDR3 covers 16 residues. After removal of 0 bases from V and 7 bases from J, the junction contained 8 bases not matched to a gene. The CDR3 DNA is TGTGCCAGCAGCTTGGCGGGAGCCAGCGGGGGCGGGGAGCTGTTTTTT. This translates into CASSLAGASGGGELFF.

This chain uses TRBV28 with TRBJ1-1; 7 positions agree with TRBD1. Germline CDR1 reads MDHEN; CDR2 reads SYDVKM. V shed 2 bases and J 11 bases; nucleotides not matched to a gene: 11. The CDR3 consists of 14 residues. This chain's CDR3 is CASSLGTNRGYAFF. DNA for the CDR3: TGTGCCAGCAGTTTAGGCACAAACAGGGGATACGCTTTCTTT.

This clone occurred a few times. The chain carries TRBV6-6 and TRBJ2-2; D not certain. Germline V CDR1 and CDR2: MNHNY, SVGAGI (reference sequence). This CDR3 is built from 13 residues. Trimming shortened V by 7 bases and J by 3 bases, and 9 bases separated the two germline ends. The CDR3 is CASTELHTGELFF. CDR3 DNA sequence: TGTGCCAGCACCGAACTCCACACCGGGGAGCTGTTTTTT.

The V call is TRBV7-2, the J call TRBJ2-3; D not resolved. CDR3 size: 13 residues. Germline CDR1 reads SGHTA; CDR2 reads FQGNSA. V lost 6 bases to trimming and J lost 4 bases, with 11 bases between them. CDR3 nucleotide sequence: TGTGCCAGCAGTCCCCTAGTCCCAGATACGCAGTATTTT. Translating it yields CASSPLVPDTQYF.

The chain carries TRBV9 and TRBJ1-6; 8 positions agree with TRBD1. CDR3 length equals 15 residues. The junction had 8 bases not matched to a gene; V was cut back by 3 bases and J by 9 bases. Looked up from germline, CDR1 is SGDLS and CDR2 is YYNGEE. CDR3 loop: CASSGTGSVGSPLHF. The CDR3 DNA is TGTGCCAGCAGCGGGACAGGGTCGGTGGGTTCACCCCTCCACTTT.

This chain joins TRBV27 and TRBJ1-1, with 11 bases matching TRBD1. V trimming: 3 bases; J trimming: 6 bases; junction bases outside the gene matches: 6. Germline V gene sequence: CDR1 MNHEY, CDR2 SMNVEV (reference sequence). The length of the CDR3 is 15 residues. This CDR3 is CASSLGGTGGSEAFF. CDR3 coding DNA: TGTGCCAGCAGTTTGGGGGGGACAGGGGGGTCTGAAGCTTTCTTT.

The gene calls are TRBV5-5 and TRBJ2-7, with TRBD1 matching 8 bases. CDR1 and CDR2 (germline): SGHKS, YYEKEE (reference sequence). Losses at the gene ends were 4 bases for V and 6 bases for J; bases not matched to a gene: 12. The CDR3 has 15 residues. DNA of the CDR3: TGTGCCAGCAGCGCGCAACCGGACAGGGTTGGCGAGCAGTACTTC. Protein: CASSAQPDRVGEQYF.

The chain employs TRBV19 and TRBJ2-7, with D tentatively TRBD2 (6 bases). V gave up 3 bases and J gave up 6 bases, with 12 bases separating them. The V gene's germline CDR1 is LNHDA and CDR2 SQIVND (reference sequence). The CDR3 is 13 amino acids. The CDR3 loop reads CASSMSVGGEQYF. CDR3 in DNA: TGTGCCAGTAGTATGTCAGTGGGGGGCGAGCAGTACTTC. Full variable domain (outside the CDR3, taken from reference TRBV19 and TRBJ2-7): DGGITQSPKYLFRKEGQNVTLSCEQNLNHDAMYWYRQDPGQGLRLIYYSQIVNDFQKGDIAEGYSVSREKKESFPLTVTSAQKNPTAFYLCASSMSVGGEQYFGPGTRLTVT.

J is TRBJ2-2 and V is TRBV4-1; no firm D call. The CDR3 has 15 amino acids. Trimming cost V 1 base and J 0 bases, with 6 bases left between them. Germline values: CDR1 MGHRA, CDR2 YSYEKL. CDR3 bases: TGCGCCAGCAGCCAAGTGGCCGCGAACACCGGGGAGCTGTTTTTT. Translated: CASSQVAANTGELFF.

This chain connects TRBV2 to TRBJ2-5, with D unresolved. Germline V gene lookup returns CDR1 SNHLY and CDR2 FYNNEI. This CDR3 contains 13 residues. V lost 2 bases to trimming and J lost 5 bases, with 9 bases between them. The CDR3 sequence: CASSESSRETQYF. CDR3 bases: TGTGCCAGCAGTGAATCTAGTAGGGAGACCCAGTACTTC.

V usage is TRBV7-8 and J usage is TRBJ2-2; D gene uncertain. The CDR3 contains 13 residues. Germline-derived CDR1 and CDR2 are SGHVS and FQNEAQ. Trimming pared 0 bases from V and 6 bases from J, leaving 5 bases between. CDR3 coding DNA: TGTGCCAGCAGCTTAGCATTAGCCGGGGAGCTGTTTTTT. Residues: CASSLALAGELFF.

J is TRBJ2-4 and V is TRBV19; D is perhaps TRBD1 (5 bases). The germline gives CDR1 LNHDA, CDR2 SQIVND (reference sequence). The CDR3 consists of 17 residues. Trimming shortened V by 1 base and J by 0 bases, and 13 bases separated the two germline ends. The CDR3 is CASSIGYRLLAKNIQYF. The CDR3 nucleotides read TGTGCCAGTAGTATAGGGTACAGGTTGCTAGCCAAAAACATTCAGTACTTC.

The rearrangement links TRBV6-5 to TRBJ2-1; D possibly corresponds to TRBD1 (5 bases). The CDR3 loop spans 14 amino acids. The germline V gene encodes CDR1 MNHEY and CDR2 SVGAGI. The V end was cut by 4 bases, the J end by 6 bases, with 13 bases between. The DNA for the CDR3 is TGTGCCAGCAGTTCCCAGGGTAGCCGCAATGAGCAGTTCTTC. This codes for CASSSQGSRNEQFF.

The V call is TRBV28, the J call TRBJ2-5; 7 bases are a match to TRBD1. Germline V gene data show CDR1 as MDHEN and CDR2 as SYDVKM. The CDR3 has 15 amino acids. V gave up 3 bases and J gave up 1 base; unmatched junction bases: 5. In DNA, the CDR3 is TGTGCCAGCAGTTTTCATGAGGGGGCCCAAGAGACCCAGTACTTC. It codes for CASSFHEGAQETQYF.

CDR3 coding DNA: TGCAGCGTTGAGGCAGGAACTGGCTACACCTTC. Residues: CSVEAGTGYTF. This chain joins TRBV29-1 and TRBJ1-2; D not resolved. Germline-derived CDR1 and CDR2 are SQVTM and ANQGSEA. The CDR3 is made up of 11 amino acids. V dropped 3 bases and J dropped 7 bases, with 9 bases sitting between them.

This chain joins TRBV7-9 and TRBJ1-4, with no clear D. The CDR3 loop spans 15 amino acids. CDR1 is SEHNR, CDR2 FQNEAQ, per germline (reference sequence). Trimming took off 5 bases at V and 1 base at J, with 11 bases between the two ends. The CDR3 reads CASSPPGVTNEKLFF. The CDR3 DNA reads TGTGCCAGCAGCCCCCCCGGAGTAACTAATGAAAAACTGTTTTTT.

V and J are TRBV21-1 and TRBJ2-2; TRBD1 reflects the table's D call only, with no check against the DNA. TRBV21-1 is reported as a pseudogene. The CDR3 totals 15 residues. The DNA for the CDR3 is TGTGCCAGCAGTCCGGGACAGGGTCACACCGGGGAGCTGTTTTTT. Its protein is CASSPGQGHTGELFF.